What follows are 12 T cell receptor beta chains derived from one specimen sequenced in a study of cytotoxic CD8 clonotypes in ibrutinib-treated CLL. Data came from immunoSEQ multiplex PCR; TCRdb stores just in-frame clones and leaves some out. This sample has over 120,000 clones; about 75% occur once, and the top ten carry about 5%. This specimen was PBMCs, taken after 24 months of ibrutinib treatment. All receptors derive from a human donor with chronic lymphocytic leukemia.

V is TRBV7-9 and J is TRBJ1-2, with 7 bases lining up with TRBD1. This CDR3 has 12 amino acids. V shed 7 bases, J shed 9 bases, and the junction held 8 bases outside the gene matches. Germline V lookup: CDR1 SEHNR, CDR2 FQNEAQ (reference sequence). The CDR3 nucleotides read TGTGCCAGCACCCCGGACAGGAGAAGCTACACCTTC. It yields the protein CASTPDRRSYTF.

The V gene is TRBV5-1, the J gene TRBJ2-7, with D unresolved. The germline V gene has CDR1 SGHRS and CDR2 YFSETQ. The V end lost 4 bases, the J end lost 0 bases, and 17 bases lay between the germline ends. CDR3 length: 16 residues. This CDR3 reads CASSPRASTHSYEQYF. The CDR3 DNA is TGCGCCAGCAGCCCCCGGGCCTCAACCCACTCCTACGAGCAGTACTTC.

The chain links TRBV28 to TRBJ1-2; 9 nucleotides agree with TRBD1. CDR1 and CDR2 (germline): MDHEN, SYDVKM. The V segment lost 3 bases and the J segment 6 bases; nucleotides outside the gene matches: 5. The CDR3 is 14 amino acids. CDR3 bases: TGTGCCAGCAGTTTCTACAGGGGGCTGGATGGCTACACCTTC. This encodes CASSFYRGLDGYTF.

This clone has a single count. V is TRBV5-6 and J is TRBJ1-1; D is ambiguous. Germline V gene data show CDR1 as SGHDT and CDR2 as YYEEEE. Trimming took off 7 bases at V and 1 base at J, with 14 bases between the two ends. The CDR3 contains 14 residues. The CDR3 nucleotides are TGTGCCAGCTCTAAACTCGGGCCGAACACTGAAGCTTTCTTT. Protein sequence: CASSKLGPNTEAFF.

The V and J genes are TRBV14 and TRBJ2-5; D gene ambiguous. Germline V lookup: CDR1 SGHDN, CDR2 FVKESK. The CDR3 has 13 residues. Trimming took off 3 bases at V and 7 bases at J, with 12 bases between the two ends. The CDR3 reads CASSQTTWGTQYF. The DNA of the CDR3 is TGTGCCAGCAGCCAGACAACATGGGGGACCCAGTACTTC.

V is TRBV6-5 and J is TRBJ2-1, with D perhaps TRBD1 or TRBD2 (5 bases each). V lost 7 bases to trimming and J lost 2 bases, with 12 bases between them. The CDR3 consists of 14 residues. Germline CDR1 and CDR2: MNHEY and SVGAGI. The CDR3 sequence is CASTPPGPYNEQFF. For the CDR3, the DNA is TGTGCCAGCACCCCCCCGGGGCCCTACAATGAGCAGTTCTTC.

CDR3 DNA: TGTGCCAGCAGCCAAACGGGGGCCCTCGGCTACGAGCAGTACTTC. This translates into CASSQTGALGYEQYF. This chain links TRBV7-2 with TRBJ2-7, with D perhaps given as TRBD1 or TRBD2 (6 bases each). Germline assignment: CDR1 SGHTA and CDR2 FQGNSA. Trimming cost V 5 bases and J 3 bases, with 17 bases left between them. The CDR3 sequence is 15 residues long.

The gene calls are TRBV7-9 and TRBJ2-5; D gene unclear. Germline assignment: CDR1 SEHNR and CDR2 FQNEAQ (reference sequence). The ends were cut back, 5 bases at V and 1 base at J, with 11 bases in the middle. The CDR3 contains 14 residues. The chain's CDR3 is CASSITTIQETQYF. Written as DNA, the CDR3 is TGTGCCAGCAGCATTACTACTATCCAAGAGACCCAGTACTTC.

This clone was observed a few times. The chain is built from TRBV28 and TRBJ1-2, with D perhaps TRBD1 (5 bases). CDR1 is MDHEN and CDR2 is SYDVKM in the germline V gene. This CDR3 region has 15 residues. V was pared by 7 bases and J by 1 base, with 16 bases between. The CDR3 loop reads CASTPGLMGNYGYTF. For the CDR3, the DNA is TGTGCCAGCACCCCGGGGCTTATGGGTAACTATGGCTACACCTTC.

This chain joins TRBV7-8 and TRBJ2-3; 9 nucleotides match TRBD2. Germline CDR1 SGHVS, CDR2 FQNEAQ. The CDR3 runs 16 residues. The V segment lost 5 bases and the J segment 4 bases; nucleotides outside the gene matches: 10. The CDR3 DNA is TGTGCCAGCAGCCGACCTGGTAGCGGGAGTGCAGATACGCAGTATTTT. It specifies CASSRPGSGSADTQYF.

The genes are TRBV19 and TRBJ2-7, with D hard to call. This CDR3 comprises 14 residues. V was trimmed by 6 bases and J by 2 bases, leaving 14 bases between them. The germline CDR1 and CDR2 sequences are LNHDA and SQIVND (reference sequence). The CDR3 region has the DNA TGTGCCAGTAGCCCCGGATCGACCACCTACGAGCAGTACTTC. Protein: CASSPGSTTYEQYF.

This clone was counted between two and nine times. The chain uses TRBV15 and TRBJ1-2; D is ambiguous. The CDR3 has 13 residues. Germline CDR1 and CDR2: LNHNV and YYDKDF (reference sequence). V was trimmed by 4 bases and J by 11 bases, leaving 17 bases between them. The CDR3 spells CATSTTRRLRYTF. The CDR3 nucleotides are TGTGCCACCAGCACCACTAGAAGATTACGGTACACCTTC.